This T cell receptor beta chain was found in a study of long-term antiretroviral therapy in people with HIV. Turning to this clone: The antigen is undetermined.

They ran version v3.0 of the immunoSEQ assay at survey level. Data came from immunoSEQ multiplex PCR; TCRdb stores just in-frame clones and leaves some out. The repertoire consists of 15,000 to 20,000 clones, with approximately 86% occurring once and the leading ten covering 3.5% to 4.5%. Trimming shortened V by 1 base and J by 0 bases, and 10 bases separated the two germline ends. The CDR3 extends over 15 amino acids. Per germline, CDR1 SGHAT and CDR2 FQNNGV. Study-level findings and limits: Diversity measured after ART increased yet remained under transplant donor controls. HIV repertoires covered narrower CDR3 length ranges than controls did. Blood draws took place between about 2003 and 2018 and possibly involved older ART regimens. For ART adherence, viral resistance and therapy changes, no data were available.

The sequencing used unsorted PBMCs, collected 2.1 years after starting antiretroviral therapy. This receptor was obtained from a man between 18 and 35 years old with HIV. The chain uses TRBV11-2 and TRBJ2-7; tentative D call: TRBD2 (6 bases). CDR3 bases: TGTGCCAGCAGCTTAGTAGGAGGGAGCTCCTACGAGCAGTACTTC. Its protein is CASSLVGGSSYEQYF.